Shown below are 6 T cell receptor beta chains from a single sample sequenced in a study of blood T cell repertoires in COVID-19. Measured with immunoSEQ multiplex PCR; TCRdb has only the in-frame clones, and not every one. This sample has 470,000 or so clones, with 85% to 90% found just once. Material: peripheral blood. Receptors were obtained from a woman in her twenties or thirties with acute or convalescent COVID-19.

The V call is TRBV4-1, the J call TRBJ2-7; D is possibly TRBD2 (5 bases). Germline assignment: CDR1 MGHRA and CDR2 YSYEKL. This CDR3 spans 13 amino acids. V was shortened by 4 bases and J by 0 bases, with 7 bases between the two germline ends. In nucleotides, the CDR3 is TGCGCCAGCAGCCTAGGGAGCTCCTACGAGCAGTACTTC. Translation gives CASSLGSSYEQYF.

Here the CDR3 reads CASSVSRGNTEAFF. The CDR3 DNA is TGTGCCAGCAGTGTCTCCAGGGGGAACACTGAAGCTTTCTTT. V is TRBV2 and J is TRBJ1-1; D is perhaps TRBD1 (6 bases). Looked up from germline, CDR1 is SNHLY and CDR2 is FYNNEI. V lost 4 bases and J lost 1, with 10 bases in between. The CDR3 extends over 14 amino acids. The whole variable domain, remainder taken from reference TRBV2 and TRBJ1-1, is EPEVTQTPSHQVTQMGQEVILRCVPISNHLYFYWYRQILGQKVEFLVSFYNNEISEKSEIFDDQFSVERPDGSNFTLKIRSTKLEDSAMYFCASSVSRGNTEAFFGQGTRLTVV.

The V call is TRBV5-5, the J call TRBJ1-1, with D unresolved. Germline CDR1 reads SGHKS; CDR2 reads YYEKEE (reference sequence). The CDR3 has 12 residues. Trimming removed 0 bases from V and 8 bases from J, with 8 bases in between. The CDR3 nucleotides read TGTGCCAGCAGCTTGGAAGGAGGGGAAGCTTTCTTT. Protein product: CASSLEGGEAFF. The full variable domain, in which reference TRBV5-5 and TRBJ1-1 provide the parts outside the CDR3, is DAGVTQSPTHLIKTRGQQVTLRCSPISGHKSVSWYQQVLGQGPQFIFQYYEKEERGRGNFPDRFSARQFPNYSSELNVNALLLGDSALYLCASSLEGGEAFFGQGTRLTVV.

This chain connects TRBV5-6 to TRBJ2-3, with TRBD2 identical over 9 bases. Germline V gene lookup returns CDR1 SGHDT and CDR2 YYEEEE. The V and J ends lost 2 bases and 6 bases, in that order; junction bases with no gene match: 10. The CDR3 length is 16 residues. The CDR3 sequence is CASSLSLLAGRDTQYF. The CDR3 DNA reads as TGTGCCAGCAGCTTAAGTTTACTAGCGGGCCGGGATACGCAGTATTTT.

V is TRBV24-1 and J is TRBJ2-3; possible D gene TRBD1, 5 bases. The CDR3 contains 15 residues. The germline V and J ends were trimmed by 0 bases and 1 base, with 7 bases remaining between them. The germline V gene encodes CDR1 KGHDR and CDR2 SFDVKD. CDR3 nucleotides: TGTGCCACCAGTGATTTGGACAGAGGCACAGATACGCAGTATTTT. It specifies CATSDLDRGTDTQYF.

The chain is built from TRBV10-3 and TRBJ2-7, with 11 bases fitting TRBD2. The V gene end was trimmed by 5 bases and the J gene end by 6 bases; junction bases not matched to a gene: 3. The germline CDR1 and CDR2 sequences are ENHRY and SYGVKD. The CDR3 runs to 13 residues. In DNA, the CDR3 is TGTGCCATCAGTCCCGGGACTAGCGGCGAGCAGTACTTC. Its translation is CAISPGTSGEQYF.